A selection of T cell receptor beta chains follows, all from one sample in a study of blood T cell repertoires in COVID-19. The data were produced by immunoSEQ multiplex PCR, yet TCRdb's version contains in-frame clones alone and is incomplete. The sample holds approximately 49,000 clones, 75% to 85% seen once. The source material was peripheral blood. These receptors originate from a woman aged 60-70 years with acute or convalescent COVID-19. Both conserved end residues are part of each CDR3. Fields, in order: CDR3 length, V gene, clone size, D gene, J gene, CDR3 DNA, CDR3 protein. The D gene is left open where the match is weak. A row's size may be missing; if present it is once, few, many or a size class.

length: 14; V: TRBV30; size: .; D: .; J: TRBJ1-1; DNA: TGTGCCCAAATCAGGGGCCTCCCGGGCACTGAAGCTTTCTTT; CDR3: CAQIRGLPGTEAFF
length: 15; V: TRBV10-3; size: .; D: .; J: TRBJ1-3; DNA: TGTGCCATCAAAATAGGAGGGGACCGAGGAAACACCATATATTTT; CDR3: CAIKIGGDRGNTIYF
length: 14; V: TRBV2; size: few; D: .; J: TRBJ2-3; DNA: TGTGCCAGCAGATTACTAGCAAACTCAGATACGCAGTATTTT; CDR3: CASRLLANSDTQYF
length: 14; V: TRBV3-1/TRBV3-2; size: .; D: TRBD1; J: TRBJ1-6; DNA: TGTGCCAGCAGCCCGACAGGGGGAAATTCACCCCTCCACTTT; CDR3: CASSPTGGNSPLHF
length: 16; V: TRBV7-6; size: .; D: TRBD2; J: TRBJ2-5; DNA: TGTGCCAGCAGTGCCAGGTTAGCGGGGGTCCAAGAGACCCAGTACTTC; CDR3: CASSARLAGVQETQYF
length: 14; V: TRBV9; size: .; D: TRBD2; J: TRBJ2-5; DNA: TGTGCCAGCAGCGCCGGGACTACTGGGGAGACCCAGTACTTC; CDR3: CASSAGTTGETQYF
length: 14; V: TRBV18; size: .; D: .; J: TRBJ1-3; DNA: TGTGCCAGCTCACCCGCGGGACTTGGAAACACCATATATTTT; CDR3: CASSPAGLGNTIYF
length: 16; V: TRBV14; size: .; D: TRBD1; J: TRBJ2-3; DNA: TGTGCCAGCAGCCAAAGATCGGGACAGTTATTGAGTACGCAGTATTTT; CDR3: CASSQRSGQLLSTQYF
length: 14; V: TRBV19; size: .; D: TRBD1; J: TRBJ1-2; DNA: TGTGCCAGTACGGACAGGGGGCGGAATTATGGCTACACCTTC; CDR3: CASTDRGRNYGYTF
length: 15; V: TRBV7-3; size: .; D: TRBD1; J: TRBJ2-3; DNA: TGTGCCAGCAGCTTAGACAGGGGGCCCACAGATACGCAGTATTTT; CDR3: CASSLDRGPTDTQYF
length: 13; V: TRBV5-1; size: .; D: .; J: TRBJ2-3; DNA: TGCGCCAGCAGGGAGACCCGGGGGGATACGCAGTATTTT; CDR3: CASRETRGDTQYF
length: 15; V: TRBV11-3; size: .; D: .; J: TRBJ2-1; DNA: TGTGCCAGCAGCTTAGGGGGAGTACCTCGCGGTGAGCAGTTCTTC; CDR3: CASSLGGVPRGEQFF
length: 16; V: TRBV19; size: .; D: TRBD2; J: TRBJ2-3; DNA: TGTGCCAGTAGTCCTCTTCTAGCGGGGGCTCGTAATACGCAGTATTTT; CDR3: CASSPLLAGARNTQYF
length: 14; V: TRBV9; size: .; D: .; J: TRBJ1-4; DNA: TGTGCCAGCAGCGCAGGGGCAACTAATGAAAAACTGTTTTTT; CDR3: CASSAGATNEKLFF
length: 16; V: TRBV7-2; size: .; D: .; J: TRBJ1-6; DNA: TGTGCCAGCAGCTTCGCAGGTCTCCCTCCCGATTCACCCCTCCACTTT; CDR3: CASSFAGLPPDSPLHF
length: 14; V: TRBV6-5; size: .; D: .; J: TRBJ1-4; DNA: TGTGCCAGCAGTTACCTACAGGGAAATGAAAAACTGTTTTTT; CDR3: CASSYLQGNEKLFF
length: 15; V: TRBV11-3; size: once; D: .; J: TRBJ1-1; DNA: TGTGCCAGCAGCTTAGATGGGGCGCTGAACACTGAAGCTTTCTTT; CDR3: CASSLDGALNTEAFF
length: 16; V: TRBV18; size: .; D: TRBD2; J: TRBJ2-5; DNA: TGTGCCAGCTCACCCTCTAGCGGAGTCCCGGGAGAGACCCAGTACTTC; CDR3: CASSPSSGVPGETQYF
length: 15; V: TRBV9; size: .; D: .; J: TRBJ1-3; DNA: TGTGCCAGCGGATCCGGGAGGAAGGCTGGAAACACCATATATTTT; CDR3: CASGSGRKAGNTIYF
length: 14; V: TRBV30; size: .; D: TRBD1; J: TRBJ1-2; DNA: TGTGCCTGGAGTCAAATTACTACAGGGGCTGGCTACACCTTC; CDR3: CAWSQITTGAGYTF
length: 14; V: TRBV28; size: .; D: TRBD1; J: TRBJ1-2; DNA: TGTGCCAGCAGTTCCCCCGGGACAGGGAATGGCTACACCTTC; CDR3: CASSSPGTGNGYTF
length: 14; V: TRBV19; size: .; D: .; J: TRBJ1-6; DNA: TGTGCCAGTAGCCGGGGAACCATAAATTCACCCCTCCACTTT; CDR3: CASSRGTINSPLHF
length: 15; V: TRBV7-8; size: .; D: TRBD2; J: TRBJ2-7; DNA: TGTGCCAGCAGCCAACTAGCGGGGGCTTCCTACGAGCAGTACTTC; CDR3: CASSQLAGASYEQYF
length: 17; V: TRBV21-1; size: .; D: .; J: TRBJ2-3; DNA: TGTGCCAGCAGCAAAGTCGGAATAGCGGAATCCACAGATACGCAGTATTTT; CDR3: CASSKVGIAESTDTQYF
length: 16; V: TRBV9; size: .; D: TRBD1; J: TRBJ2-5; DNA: TGTGCCAGCAGCGTAGGGCTGGGACAGGGGAAAGAGACCCAGTACTTC; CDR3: CASSVGLGQGKETQYF
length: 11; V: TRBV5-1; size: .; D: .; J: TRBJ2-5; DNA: TGCGCCAGCAGGGAGCAAAAGACCCAGTACTTC; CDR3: CASREQKTQYF
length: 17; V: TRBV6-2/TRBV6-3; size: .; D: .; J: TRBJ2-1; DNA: TGTGCCAGCAGTTACTTTTTAGCGGCATTGCAACACAATGAGCAGTTCTTC; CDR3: CASSYFLAALQHNEQFF
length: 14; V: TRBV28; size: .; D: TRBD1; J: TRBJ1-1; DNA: TGTGCCAGCAGTTTTGGGACAGGGGGTTCGGAAGCTTTCTTT; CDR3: CASSFGTGGSEAFF
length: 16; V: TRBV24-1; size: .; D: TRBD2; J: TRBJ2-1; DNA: TGTGCCACCAGTGACCGGACTAGCGAGAGTTACAATGAGCAGTTCTTC; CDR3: CATSDRTSESYNEQFF
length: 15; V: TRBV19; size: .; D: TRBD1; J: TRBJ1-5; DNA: TGTGCCAGTAGTGGACAGGGATTGAGCAATCAGCCCCAGCATTTT; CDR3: CASSGQGLSNQPQHF
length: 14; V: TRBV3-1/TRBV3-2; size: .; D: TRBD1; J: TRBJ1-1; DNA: TGTGCCAGCAGCCCGTACAGGGGGCACACTGAAGCTTTCTTT; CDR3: CASSPYRGHTEAFF
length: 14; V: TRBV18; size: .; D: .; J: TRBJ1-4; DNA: TGTGCCAGCTCACAACAAACAGGCCGGGAAAAACTGTTTTTT; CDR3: CASSQQTGREKLFF
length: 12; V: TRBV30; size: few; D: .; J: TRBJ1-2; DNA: TGTGCCTGGAGTACAGGGACCTATGGCTACACCTTC; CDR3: CAWSTGTYGYTF
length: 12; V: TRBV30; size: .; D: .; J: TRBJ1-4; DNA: TGTGCCTACGACACGGCTAATGAAAAACTGTTTTTT; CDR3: CAYDTANEKLFF
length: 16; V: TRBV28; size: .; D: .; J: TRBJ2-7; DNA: TGTGCCAGCACACTTGCTTTCGGACAACCCTCCTACGAGCAGTACTTC; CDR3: CASTLAFGQPSYEQYF
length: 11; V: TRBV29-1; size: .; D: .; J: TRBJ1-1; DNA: TGCAGCGTCCTTAGACAGGATCAAGCTTTCTTT; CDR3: CSVLRQDQAFF
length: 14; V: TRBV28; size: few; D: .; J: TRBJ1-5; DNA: TGTGCCAGCAGCATCACAGGGTCATCTCAGCCCCAGCATTTT; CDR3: CASSITGSSQPQHF
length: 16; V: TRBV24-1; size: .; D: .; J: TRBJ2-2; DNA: TGTGCCACCAGTGATACCTGGACAGAGAACACCGGGGAGCTGTTTTTT; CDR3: CATSDTWTENTGELFF
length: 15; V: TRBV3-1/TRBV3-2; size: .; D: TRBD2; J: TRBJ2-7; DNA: TGTGCCAGCAGCCAAGGGACTAGCGGGAGTTTTGAGCAGTACTTC; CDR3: CASSQGTSGSFEQYF
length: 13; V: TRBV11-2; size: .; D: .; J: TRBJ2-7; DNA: TGTGCCAGCAGTTCCTTTAGCTCCTACGAGCAGTACTTC; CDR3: CASSSFSSYEQYF
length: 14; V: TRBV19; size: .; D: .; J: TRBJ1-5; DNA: TGTGCCAGTAGCGCGGGATCCTCGGCTCAGCCCCAGCATTTT; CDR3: CASSAGSSAQPQHF
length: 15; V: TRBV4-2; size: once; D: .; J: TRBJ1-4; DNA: TGTGCCAGCAGCCAACAGGGCAGGGGATCTGAAAAACTGTTTTTT; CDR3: CASSQQGRGSEKLFF
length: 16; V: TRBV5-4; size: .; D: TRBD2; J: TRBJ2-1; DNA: TGTGCCAGCAGCTCCTCTAGCGGGACGGGGTACAATGAGCAGTTCTTC; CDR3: CASSSSSGTGYNEQFF